This T cell receptor beta chain comes out of a study of blood T cell repertoires in COVID-19. Study summary: Samples taken during acute and convalescent COVID-19 were collected in the United States, Italy and Spain. The analysed material was cDNA or gDNA that came from T cells, B-cell-depleted T cells, or PBMCs.

Source study methods: Estimates of nucleated cell counts were drawn from the amplification of reference gene primers. Assay used: immunoSEQ multiplex PCR; TCRdb lists only in-frame clones, some missing. The V and J calls and clone size are taken from that table; D and trimming were inferred from the DNA. Among more than 200,000 clones listed, more than 75% were seen once. The count of this clone is one. V lost 5 bases to trimming and J lost 0 bases, with 22 bases between them. Germline CDR1 is KGHSH and CDR2 is LQKENI. This CDR3 spans 19 amino acids. The sequenced material came from peripheral blood. This TCR derives from a man aged 50 to 59 with acute or convalescent COVID-19. The gene calls are TRBV18 and TRBJ1-4; D remains unclear. CDR3 nucleotide sequence: TGTGCCAGCTCATTCCGGGCGGCCAGCGTCGGGGCAACTAATGAAAAACTGTTTTTT. Translating gives CASSFRAASVGATNEKLFF.